This paragraph covers one T cell receptor (beta chain) sequence. Data came from immunoSEQ multiplex PCR; TCRdb stores just in-frame clones and leaves some out. The sample has around 230,000 clones, about four fifths seen once. The sample is drawn from a study of blood T cell repertoires in COVID-19. CDR3 length: 11 residues. Germline lookup yields CDR1 LGHDT and CDR2 YNNKEL (reference sequence). The V end lost 3 bases, the J end lost 6 bases, and 6 bases lay between the germline ends. This rearrangement joins TRBV3-1 (or the pseudogene TRBV3-2) to TRBJ2-7, with D perhaps matching TRBD2 (5 bases). The TCR was taken from a woman over 75 with acute or convalescent COVID-19. What was sequenced was peripheral blood. CDR3 loop: CASSHGGEQYF. The DNA for the CDR3 is TGTGCCAGCAGCCATGGAGGCGAGCAGTACTTC.